The 30 T cell receptor beta chains in this list originate from one sample, sequenced in a study of blood T cell repertoires in COVID-19 (dated by TCRdb to 2020 to 2021). Library method: the immunoSEQ multiplex PCR assay. TCRdb mirrors the immuneACCESS table, restricted to in-frame sequences. Some clones are absent from its copies; in checked studies, under half trace to an unresolved V gene, and the reason for the others is unknown. This sample is represented by about 260,000 clones; more than 80% of them were singletons. The leading ten clones occupy roughly 3.6% of the sample. Material for sequencing was peripheral blood. Receptor source: a woman aged 35 to 49 with acute or convalescent COVID-19.

The J gene is TRBJ1-5, the V gene TRBV7-9; D might be TRBD1 (6 bases). The germline V and J ends were trimmed by 3 bases and 4 bases, with 10 bases remaining between them. CDR1 and CDR2 from the germline V gene are SEHNR and FQNEAQ (reference sequence). The CDR3 consists of 14 residues. The CDR3 loop reads CASSFGGQNQPQHF. DNA of the CDR3: TGTGCCAGCAGCTTCGGGGGGCAGAATCAGCCCCAGCATTTT.

In this sample, this clone turned up once. The chain uses TRBV3-1 (or the pseudogene TRBV3-2) and TRBJ2-5, with unresolved D. CDR1 and CDR2 (germline): LGHDT, YNNKEL (reference sequence). This CDR3 comprises 12 residues. Trimming stripped 3 bases from V and 8 bases from J, with 10 bases between. Written as DNA, the CDR3 is TGTGCCAGCAGCCATCCCCTGAGAACCCAGTACTTC. Translating it yields CASSHPLRTQYF.

V and J are TRBV25-1 and TRBJ2-1, with 7 positions matching TRBD2. The CDR3 runs 16 residues. Germline CDR1 and CDR2: MGHDK and SYGVNS. J gave up 5 bases and V 3 bases, and 10 bases lay outside the gene matches. The CDR3 coding sequence is TGTGCCAGCAGTGATCCCTGGGGGGGGAGCAACAATGAGCAGTTCTTC. It yields the protein CASSDPWGGSNNEQFF.

V gene TRBV4-1 combines with J gene TRBJ2-7, with 7 bases fitting TRBD1. V lost 5 bases, J lost 1 base, and 8 bases stayed unmatched. Germline V lookup: CDR1 MGHRA, CDR2 YSYEKL. This CDR3 spans 15 amino acids. CDR3 in amino acids: CASSVSTGTSYEQYV. The DNA for the CDR3 is TGCGCCAGCAGCGTCTCGACAGGGACATCCTACGAGCAGTACGTC.

This chain connects TRBV5-1 to TRBJ2-2; 11 nucleotides match TRBD1. The CDR3 is 15 amino acids. Losses at the gene ends were 3 bases for V and 5 bases for J; bases not matched to a gene: 3. From germline, CDR1 is SGHRS and CDR2 YFSETQ. The CDR3 bases are TGCGCCAGCAGCTCGGGGACAGGGGGTACCGGGGAGCTGTTTTTT. This sequence encodes CASSSGTGGTGELFF.

The chain couples TRBV23-1 to TRBJ1-2, with D possibly TRBD1 on 5 matching bases. TRBV23-1 is designated an ORF whose function remains uncertain. The CDR3 is made up of 15 amino acids. V lost 0 bases, J lost 1 base, and 9 bases lay in between. For the CDR3, the DNA is TGCGCCAGCAGTCAATCGCGACAGCTTAACTATGGCTACACCTTC. It translates to CASSQSRQLNYGYTF.

The chain couples TRBV12-2 to TRBJ2-7; the D call of TRBD2 is as the table states it, not checked on the DNA. TRBV12-2 is tagged as a pseudogene. The CDR3 runs to 18 residues. In nucleotides, the CDR3 is TGTGCAAGTCGCTTAGCGCGGGCTTGCAGCGGGGGCCCACCCGAGCAGTACGTC. Residues: CASRLARACSGGPPEQYV.

This rearrangement joins TRBV7-6 to TRBJ1-3; TRBD1 might be the D (5 bases). This CDR3 contains 18 residues. Germline CDR1 reads SGHVS; CDR2 reads FNYEAQ. V shed 0 bases and J shed 4 bases, with 19 bases lying between them. The CDR3 spells CASSLAIRSRDPGNTIYF. CDR3 DNA: TGTGCCAGCAGCTTAGCCATACGCTCCAGGGATCCGGGAAACACCATATATTTT. The full variable domain, its missing parts supplied by reference TRBV7-6 and TRBJ1-3, is GAGVSQSPRYKVTKRGQDVALRCDPISGHVSLYWYRQALGQGPEFLTYFNYEAQQDKSGLPNDRFSAERPEGSISTLTIQRTEQRDSAMYRCASSLAIRSRDPGNTIYFGEGSWLTVV.

The chain links TRBV21-1 to TRBJ1-2; no check of the table's D call, TRBD1, against the DNA was made. TRBV21-1 is a documented pseudogene. This CDR3 comprises 13 residues. Here the CDR3 DNA reads TGTGCCAGCAGCATCAGGGGTAACTATGGCTACACCTTC. Translation: CASSIRGNYGYTF.

The J gene is TRBJ2-5, the V gene TRBV11-2; 9 bases align to TRBD2. The length of the CDR3 is 15 residues. V was clipped by 3 bases and J by 2 bases; unmatched bases: 4. CDR1 SGHAT and CDR2 FQNNGV come from the germline V gene. In nucleotides, the CDR3 is TGTGCCAGCAGCTTGGAGCGGGGGGTACAAGAGACCCAGTACTTC. This gives the protein CASSLERGVQETQYF. Drawing the rest from reference TRBV11-2 and TRBJ2-5, the complete variable domain is EAGVAQSPRYKIIEKRQSVAFWCNPISGHATLYWYQQILGQGPKLLIQFQNNGVVDDSQLPKDRFSAERLKGVDSTLKIQPAKLEDSAVYLCASSLERGVQETQYFGPGTRLLVL.

This clone was detected only once. V is TRBV2 and J is TRBJ1-5; a weak D match, TRBD1 (6 bases). Germline V gene lookup returns CDR1 SNHLY and CDR2 FYNNEI. This CDR3 contains 14 residues. V was clipped by 5 bases and J by 0 bases, with 8 bases between them. The CDR3 DNA follows: TGTGCCAGCAGTCCAGGGGATAGCAATCAGCCCCAGCATTTT. Its protein product is CASSPGDSNQPQHF.

The CDR3 region has the DNA TGCGCCAGCAGTGAGGGCGGAGATACGCAGTATTTT. Residues: CASSEGGDTQYF. V gene TRBV10-1 combines with J gene TRBJ2-3; D gene ambiguous. CDR1 is WNHNN and CDR2 is SYGVQD in the germline V gene (reference sequence). V was shortened by 2 bases and J by 5 bases, with 5 bases between the two germline ends. The CDR3 is made up of 12 amino acids.

The chain uses TRBV29-1 and TRBJ1-4, with a tentative D call TRBD1 (6 bases). This CDR3 has 15 residues. V lost 0 bases and J lost 3, with 11 bases in between. Germline CDR1 SQVTM, CDR2 ANQGSEA. The CDR3 coding sequence is TGCAGCGTTGAAGAATTAGGGGGGGCTAATGAAAAACTGTTTTTT. Translated, it gives CSVEELGGANEKLFF.

CDR3 nucleotide sequence: TGTGCCAGCAGCAAAGAATTACAGGGGGCGGGGTTAACGGAGACCCAGTACTTC. Translation gives CASSKELQGAGLTETQYF. This chain joins TRBV5-5 and TRBJ2-5; 9 bases line up with TRBD1. Trimming removed 4 bases from V and 5 bases from J; junction bases left unmatched: 18. Germline assignment: CDR1 SGHKS and CDR2 YYEKEE (reference sequence). The CDR3 covers 18 residues.

The chain employs TRBV5-4 and TRBJ1-1; D perhaps matches TRBD1 (5 bases). The CDR3 runs to 14 residues. Germline V lookup: CDR1 SGHNT, CDR2 YYREEE (reference sequence). Trimming stripped 5 bases from V and 3 bases from J, with 14 bases between. In DNA, the CDR3 is TGTGCCAGCAGTGGACGGACATGGGACACTGAAGCTTTCTTT. Translating it yields CASSGRTWDTEAFF.

The V call is TRBV6-4, the J call TRBJ1-2; a weak D match, TRBD1 (5 bases). This CDR3 region has 14 residues. CDR1 and CDR2 (germline): MRHNA, SNTAGT. V lost 2 bases and J 4 bases, leaving 11 bases between the germline ends. CDR3 DNA: TGTGCCAGCAGTGACACCCGACAGAGCTATGGCTACACCTTC. Amino acids: CASSDTRQSYGYTF.

The CDR3: CASSPPAQGYGYTF. The CDR3 DNA sequence: TGTGCCAGCTCACCACCGGCGCAGGGGTATGGCTACACCTTC. The V call is TRBV18, the J call TRBJ1-2; maybe TRBD1 (6 bases). The germline CDR1 and CDR2 sequences are KGHSH and LQKENI. The CDR3 sequence is 14 residues long. Trimming stripped 0 bases from V and 5 bases from J, with 10 bases between.

The CDR3 DNA reads TGTGCCAGCAGTGACAGGGACAGGGTATACGAGCAGTACGTC. It translates to CASSDRDRVYEQYV. The rearrangement links TRBV6-1 to TRBJ2-7; 9 nucleotides line up with TRBD1. This CDR3 region has 14 residues. Germline assignment: CDR1 MNHNS and CDR2 SASEGT. J gave up 4 bases and V 3 bases, and 4 bases lay outside the gene matches.

This clone has only one observation. The rearrangement links TRBV18 to TRBJ1-4, with TRBD1 identical over 7 bases. Germline trimming cut 4 bases from V and 4 bases from J; bases unmatched to any gene: 6. This CDR3 has 15 residues. The germline gives CDR1 KGHSH, CDR2 LQKENI. The CDR3 DNA is TGTGCCAGCTCACTCTCCGGGACAGATAATGAAAAACTGTTTTTT. It translates to CASSLSGTDNEKLFF. The whole variable domain, filled in from reference TRBV18 and TRBJ1-4, reads NAGVMQNPRHLVRRRGQEARLRCSPMKGHSHVYWYRQLPEEGLKFMVYLQKENIIDESGMPKERFSAEFPKEGPSILRIQQVVRGDSAAYFCASSLSGTDNEKLFFGSGTQLSVL.

Here the CDR3 reads CASSEGGRINQPQHF. The CDR3 coding sequence is TGTGCCAGCAGTGAAGGGGGCAGAATCAATCAGCCCCAGCATTTT. This chain connects TRBV6-1 to TRBJ1-5, with a tentative D call TRBD1 (5 bases). This CDR3 contains 15 residues. V lost 1 base and J 3 bases, leaving 10 bases between the germline ends. Looked up from germline, CDR1 is MNHNS and CDR2 is SASEGT.

The chain links TRBV30 to TRBJ1-2, with a possible D match to TRBD1 (5 bases). The CDR3 is 17 residues long. Germline assignment: CDR1 GTSNPN and CDR2 SVGIG (reference sequence). V was cut by 1 base and J by 6 bases, with 24 bases left in between. CDR3 sequence (DNA): TGTGCCTGGAGTGCCCGGTGGGGCAGGGAATTATTAGATGGCTACACCTTC. Its protein is CAWSARWGRELLDGYTF.

The CDR3 DNA sequence: TGCAGCGTTGTACGACATGAGAACACTGAAGCTTTCTTT. Translated, it gives CSVVRHENTEAFF. This chain joins TRBV29-1 and TRBJ1-1; D ambiguous. CDR3 size: 13 residues. Germline loops: CDR1 SQVTM, CDR2 ANQGSEA. With 4 bases removed from V and 1 base from J, the gap between germline ends came to 10 bases.

This chain's CDR3 is CASTHSPGTQYF. DNA for the CDR3: TGTGCCAGCACCCATAGTCCGGGGACCCAGTACTTC. The chain recombines TRBV12-3 or TRBV12-4 with TRBJ2-5, with no clear D. This CDR3 spans 12 amino acids. The ends were cut back, 7 bases at V and 7 bases at J, with 13 bases in the middle.

The CDR3 here is CASRTGSSLNTGELFF. The CDR3 DNA reads as TGTGCCAGCCGGACTGGATCGAGCCTCAACACCGGGGAGCTGTTTTTT. This chain connects TRBV5-6 to TRBJ2-2; maybe TRBD2 (5 bases). Germline assignment: CDR1 SGHDT and CDR2 YYEEEE. V lost 7 bases and J 2 bases, leaving 18 bases between the germline ends. The CDR3 has 16 residues.

The rearrangement uses TRBV10-3 and TRBJ2-3; a weak D match, TRBD2 (5 bases). Trimming stripped 10 bases from V and 4 bases from J, with 12 bases between. Germline CDR1 is ENHRY and CDR2 is SYGVKD. The CDR3 length is 12 residues. The CDR3 is CATGGSADTQYF. DNA of the CDR3: TGTGCCACCGGAGGATCTGCAGATACGCAGTATTTT.

A few counts support this clone. The genes are TRBV2 and TRBJ1-2, with a tentative D call TRBD1 (5 bases). The CDR3 totals 13 residues. Looked up from germline, CDR1 is SNHLY and CDR2 is FYNNEI. Trimming took off 8 bases at V and 4 bases at J, with 14 bases between the two ends. The CDR3 is CASSGGDLYGYTF. CDR3 sequence (DNA): TGTGCCAGCTCAGGCGGGGACCTCTATGGCTACACCTTC.

The chain has TRBV5-1 and TRBJ2-3; 10 bases agree with TRBD1. After removal of 0 bases from V and 6 bases from J, the junction contained 4 bases not matched to a gene. The germline gives CDR1 SGHRS, CDR2 YFSETQ. This CDR3 is 15 amino acids long. CDR3 sequence reads: CASSLGRDRGDTQYF. In nucleotides, the CDR3 is TGCGCCAGCAGCTTGGGAAGGGACAGGGGCGATACGCAGTATTTT.

The J gene is TRBJ1-2, the V gene TRBV4-1; TRBD1 aligns across 9 bases. The CDR3 contains 20 residues. Germline CDR1 reads MGHRA; CDR2 reads YSYEKL. The V and J ends lost 1 base and 2 bases, in that order; junction bases with no gene match: 17. CDR3 sequence: CASSQGTLRPGQGTNYGYTF. The CDR3 DNA reads TGCGCCAGCAGCCAAGGAACTTTACGCCCGGGACAGGGAACGAACTATGGCTACACCTTC.

This sequence joins TRBV11-2 and TRBJ2-6, with D possibly TRBD2 on 6 matching bases. Per the germline V gene, CDR1 is SGHAT and CDR2 is FQNNGV. The CDR3 runs 17 residues. V dropped 3 bases and J dropped 0 bases, with 12 bases sitting between them. The CDR3 is CASSLSGGNSGANVLTF. In nucleotides, the CDR3 is TGTGCCAGCAGCTTGTCCGGGGGAAACTCTGGGGCCAACGTCCTGACTTTC.

The CDR3 loop reads CASRGQGLSGANVLTF. The DNA of the CDR3 is TGTGCCAGCAGGGGACAGGGCCTCTCTGGGGCCAACGTCCTGACTTTC. The chain uses TRBV11-2 and TRBJ2-6; 9 bases align to TRBD1. This CDR3 region has 16 residues. V was clipped by 6 bases and J by 0 bases; unmatched bases: 3. Germline CDR1 reads SGHAT; CDR2 reads FQNNGV. Variable domain in full (rest from reference TRBV11-2 and TRBJ2-6): EAGVAQSPRYKIIEKRQSVAFWCNPISGHATLYWYQQILGQGPKLLIQFQNNGVVDDSQLPKDRFSAERLKGVDSTLKIQPAKLEDSAVYLCASRGQGLSGANVLTFGAGSRLTVL.